The next 10 T cell receptor beta chains were all read from a single sample in a study of beta chain features in type 1 diabetes. Expressed TCRB transcripts were sequenced because the entire RNA isolate underwent reverse transcription. Sequencing was performed with immunoSEQ multiplex PCR; in TCRdb, only in-frame clones are kept and a portion is missing. This sample has about 900,000 clones; roughly 15% occur once, and the top ten carry around 0.02%. Source material: naive CD4+ T cells from blood. The receptors were gathered from a young woman in good health.

In DNA, the CDR3 is TGTGCCAGCAGCTTAGCGTATTTGCGACTAACCACCGGGGAGCTGTTTTTT. This encodes CASSLAYLRLTTGELFF. V is TRBV7-2 and J is TRBJ2-2, with D tentatively TRBD2 (5 bases). The V end was cut by 0 bases, the J end by 4 bases, with 15 bases between. Germline V gene lookup returns CDR1 SGHTA and CDR2 FQGNSA. The CDR3 runs 17 residues. Full variable domain (missing parts from reference TRBV7-2 and TRBJ2-2): GAGVSQSPSNKVTEKGKDVELRCDPISGHTALYWYRQSLGQGLEFLIYFQGNSAPDKSGLPSDRFSAERTGGSVSTLTIQRTQQEDSAVYLCASSLAYLRLTTGELFFGEGSRLTVL.

The genes are TRBV15 and TRBJ2-2, with 13 bases aligning to TRBD2. Per germline, CDR1 LNHNV and CDR2 YYDKDF (reference sequence). After removal of 3 bases from V and 6 bases from J, the junction contained 4 bases not matched to a gene. The CDR3 consists of 16 residues. The CDR3 DNA follows: TGTGCCACCAGCAGTACAACTAGCGGGAGGGCCGGGGAGCTGTTTTTT. Its translation: CATSSTTSGRAGELFF.

The rearrangement joins TRBV29-1 to TRBJ2-7; tentatively, D is TRBD1 or TRBD2 (5 bases each). The CDR3 is 16 amino acids. V was clipped by 4 bases and J by 3 bases, with 22 bases between them. Per germline, CDR1 SQVTM and CDR2 ANQGSEA. The CDR3 DNA reads TGCAGCGTTGTACACAGGTCTACGGGGATCAACTACGAGCAGTACTTC. It is translated as CSVVHRSTGINYEQYF.

The CDR3 protein is CASSLGVLRETQYF. The DNA for the CDR3 is TGTGCCAGCTCCCTTGGAGTTCTCCGAGAGACCCAGTACTTC. V is TRBV18 and J is TRBJ2-5; D gene uncertain. With 6 bases removed from V and 4 bases from J, the gap between germline ends came to 15 bases. The CDR3 spans 14 residues. In germline, CDR1 is KGHSH, CDR2 LQKENI. The variable domain in full, completed from reference TRBV18 and TRBJ2-5, reads NAGVMQNPRHLVRRRGQEARLRCSPMKGHSHVYWYRQLPEEGLKFMVYLQKENIIDESGMPKERFSAEFPKEGPSILRIQQVVRGDSAAYFCASSLGVLRETQYFGPGTRLLVL.

On this clone itself: This specimen includes other DNA sequences encoding the same CDR3. This chain uses TRBV7-9 with TRBJ1-5, with D possibly TRBD1 on 6 matching bases. CDR1 and CDR2 (germline): SEHNR, FQNEAQ (reference sequence). CDR3 length: 13 amino acids. V lost 3 bases to trimming and J lost 5 bases, with 8 bases between them. The CDR3 region has the DNA TGTGCCAGCAGCTTGTCAGGGGATCAGCCCCAGCATTTT. Translation gives CASSLSGDQPQHF.

The sample holds a few counts of this clone. The chain is built from TRBV9 and TRBJ2-7, with D perhaps TRBD1 (6 bases). Trimming left V 4 bases short and J 3 bases short, with 8 bases between. Per the germline V gene, CDR1 is SGDLS and CDR2 is YYNGEE. The CDR3 covers 12 residues. Written as DNA, the CDR3 is TGTGCCAGCAGCAAACAGGGCTACGAGCAGTACTTC. Its protein is CASSKQGYEQYF.

This clone came up a few times. V usage is TRBV13 and J usage is TRBJ2-7; no definite D call. The CDR3 consists of 14 residues. CDR1 and CDR2 from the germline V gene are PRHDT and FYEKMQ (reference sequence). V was shortened by 0 bases and J by 0 bases, with 6 bases between the two germline ends. CDR3 coding DNA: TGTGCCAGCAGCTTAGGATACACCTCCTACGAGCAGTACTTC. This gives the protein CASSLGYTSYEQYF.

V is TRBV10-3 and J is TRBJ2-7; 13 bases are a match to TRBD2. The CDR3 has 15 residues. Germline CDR1 is ENHRY and CDR2 is SYGVKD. J gave up 5 bases and V 7 bases, and 8 bases lay outside the gene matches. CDR3 DNA sequence: TGTGCCATCAATTCCCGGACTAGCGGGAGTAACGAGCAGTACTTC. This gives the protein CAINSRTSGSNEQYF.

This clone was observed a few times. The chain is built from TRBV7-9 and TRBJ2-7, with 9 bases aligning to TRBD2. V was clipped by 1 base and J by 0 bases; unmatched bases: 7. CDR3 length equals 17 residues. The germline V gene encodes CDR1 SEHNR and CDR2 FQNEAQ (reference sequence). DNA for the CDR3: TGTGCCAGCAGCTTAGATGGGGCTAGCGGGATCTCCTACGAGCAGTACTTC. Residues: CASSLDGASGISYEQYF.

The CDR3 coding sequence is TGTGCCATTTCCAAAGAGGGACAGGGAGGGAGGACCCAGTACTTC. Amino acids: CAISKEGQGGRTQYF. The chain has TRBV10-3 and TRBJ2-7; 9 positions match TRBD1. Judging by the DNA end, TRBJ2-5 fits better; the J call may be wrong. CDR3 length: 15 residues. In germline, CDR1 is ENHRY, CDR2 SYGVKD.